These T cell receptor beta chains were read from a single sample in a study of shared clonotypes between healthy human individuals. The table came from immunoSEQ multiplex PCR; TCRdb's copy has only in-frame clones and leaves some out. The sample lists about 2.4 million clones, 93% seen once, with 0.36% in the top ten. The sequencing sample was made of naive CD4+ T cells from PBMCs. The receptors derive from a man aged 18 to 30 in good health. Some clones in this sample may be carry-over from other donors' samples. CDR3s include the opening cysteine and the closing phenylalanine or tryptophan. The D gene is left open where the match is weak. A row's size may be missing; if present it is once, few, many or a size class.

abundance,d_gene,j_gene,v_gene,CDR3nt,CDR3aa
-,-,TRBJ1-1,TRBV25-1,TGTGCCAGCGAGAAGGGGGGAATGAACACTGAAGCTTTCTTT,CASEKGGMNTEAFF
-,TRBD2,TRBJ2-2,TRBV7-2,TGTGCCAGCAGCTTAGCCCCGTTAGGGGTAAGCGGGAGCACCGGGGAGCTGTTTTTT,CASSLAPLGVSGSTGELFF
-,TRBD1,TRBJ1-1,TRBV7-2,TGTGCCAGCAGCCCACAGGGGGGCTATCGCCCGAACACTGAAGCTTTCTTT,CASSPQGGYRPNTEAFF
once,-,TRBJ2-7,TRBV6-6,TGTGCCAGCAGTACCTTGACGGGAAGCTCCTACGAGCAGTACTTC,CASSTLTGSSYEQYF
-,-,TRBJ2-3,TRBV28,TGTGCCAGCAGTTCCCCTTTGAGCACAGATACGCAGTATTTT,CASSSPLSTDTQYF
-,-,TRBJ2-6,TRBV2,TGTGCCAGCAGCCGAGGGTGGGCCTCTGGGGCCAACGTCCTGACTTTC,CASSRGWASGANVLTF
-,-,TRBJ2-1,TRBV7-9,TGTGCCAGCAGCTTAGCGGGTGACAGATACAATGAGCAGTTCTTC,CASSLAGDRYNEQFF
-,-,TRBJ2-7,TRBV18,TGTGCCAGCTCCCCCGGACAGCTCTACGAGCAGTACTTC,CASSPGQLYEQYF
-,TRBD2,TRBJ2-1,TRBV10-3,TGTGCCATCAGCCTAGCGGCCGCCTACAATGAGCAGTTCTTC,CAISLAAAYNEQFF
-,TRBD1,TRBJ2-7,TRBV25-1,TGTGCCAGCAGTCCCGTCGGGGGGACAGGGGGCACCGGGTACGAGCAGTACTTC,CASSPVGGTGGTGYEQYF
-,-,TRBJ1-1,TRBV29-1,TGCAGCGTTGAAGCCCCTCTTCGGCAGGGCCCCCAAGCTTTCTTT,CSVEAPLRQGPQAFF
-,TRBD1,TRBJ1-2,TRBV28,TGTGCCAGCAGAACGGGACAGGAAGACTATGGCTACACCTTC,CASRTGQEDYGYTF
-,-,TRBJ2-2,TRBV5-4,TGTGCCAGTAGGGGCTCGAACACCGGGGAGCTGTTTTTT,CASRGSNTGELFF
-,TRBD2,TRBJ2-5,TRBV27,TGTGCCAGCAGCTTTAGCGGGAGTGTGGAGACCCAGTACTTC,CASSFSGSVETQYF
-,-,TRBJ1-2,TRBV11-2,TGTGCCAGCAGCTTAGTATTGGCGGGCTATGGCTACACCTTC,CASSLVLAGYGYTF
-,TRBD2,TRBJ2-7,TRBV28,TGTGCCAGCAGTTTGGGTCTAGCGGGAGGAAGGTACGAGCAGTACTTC,CASSLGLAGGRYEQYF
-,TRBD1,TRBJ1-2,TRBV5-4,TGTGCCAGCAGCTCCGACAGGGGGTATGGCTACACCTTC,CASSSDRGYGYTF
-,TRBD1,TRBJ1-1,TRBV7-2,TGTGCCAGCAGCTTTCAGGGGGTGGGCACTGAAGCTTTCTTT,CASSFQGVGTEAFF
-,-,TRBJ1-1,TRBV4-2,TGTGCCAGCAGCCAATCTGGAGTGAACACTGAAGCTTTCTTT,CASSQSGVNTEAFF
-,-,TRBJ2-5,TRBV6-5,TGTGCCAGCAGTTTGACAGGGACTAAACAAGAGACCCAGTACTTC,CASSLTGTKQETQYF
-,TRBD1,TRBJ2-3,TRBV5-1,TGCGCCAGCAGCCCCCTAGAAATGGGGACAGGGATAGATACGCAGTATTTT,CASSPLEMGTGIDTQYF
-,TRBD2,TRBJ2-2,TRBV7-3,TGTGCCAGCAGCTTAAATAGCGGGCCTAACACCGGGGAGCTGTTTTTT,CASSLNSGPNTGELFF
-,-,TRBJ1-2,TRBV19,TGTGCCAGTAGGCTTAAGGGCAGGGGCTATGGCTACACCTTC,CASRLKGRGYGYTF
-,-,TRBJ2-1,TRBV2,TGTGCCAGCAGTGAGGAGGGGGGGAATGAGCAGTTCTTC,CASSEEGGNEQFF